This passage covers 4 T cell receptor beta chains from one sample sequenced in a study of cytomegalovirus exposure and HLA in healthy donors. 13 Jbeta primers and 60 Vbeta primers were used for the PCR. Generated by immunoSEQ multiplex PCR, the TCRdb table keeps only in-frame clones and is missing some. The sample lists about 100,000 clones, roughly 80% occurring once. Sequenced material: PBMCs. These receptors originate from a man aged 30 to 39 in good health and CMV-seronegative.

This chain connects TRBV29-1 to TRBJ2-6; weak D call: TRBD2 (5 bases). The CDR3 contains 17 residues. Trimming removed 5 bases at V and 4 bases at J, with 21 bases between. Germline lookup yields CDR1 SQVTM and CDR2 ANQGSEA. CDR3: CSVFGLDAPGGANVLTF. For the CDR3, the DNA is TGCAGCGTTTTCGGCTTGGACGCCCCGGGGGGGGCCAACGTCCTGACTTTC.

With respect to this clone: The same CDR3 can be traced to other DNA sequences in this sample. The chain has TRBV5-1 and TRBJ1-6; D ambiguous. CDR1 and CDR2 (germline): SGHRS, YFSETQ. There are 15 residues in the CDR3. Trimming removed 2 bases from V and 0 bases from J, with 6 bases in between. The CDR3 here is CASSFGSSYNSPLHF. CDR3 DNA sequence: TGCGCCAGCAGCTTTGGTAGCTCCTATAATTCACCCCTCCACTTT.

The chain is built from TRBV6-1 and TRBJ2-3; 7 nucleotides match TRBD2. Germline V lookup: CDR1 MNHNS, CDR2 SASEGT. V shed 11 bases and J 6 bases; nucleotides not matched to a gene: 11. The CDR3 is 13 amino acids. The CDR3 loop is CASSGGGLDTQYF. CDR3 bases: TGTGCCTCCAGTGGGGGGGGATTGGATACGCAGTATTTT.

The V and J genes are TRBV5-1 and TRBJ1-2; TRBD1 aligns across 10 bases. V gave up 4 bases and J gave up 7 bases; unmatched junction bases: 10. Germline assignment: CDR1 SGHRS and CDR2 YFSETQ. The CDR3 has 15 amino acids. In DNA form, the CDR3 reads TGCGCCAGCAGCACGACAGGGGGCGCCTTTGGTGGCTACACCTTC. Protein: CASSTTGGAFGGYTF.